The sequence of this T cell receptor (beta chain) was determined in a study of OX40 agonist ivuxolimab in advanced cancers. The overall study: As their treatment, patients were administered ivuxolimab, an agonistic anti-OX40 (CD134) antibody. Findings and caveats of the study: On average, CD8+ T cells showed a greater number of expanded clones than CD4+.

This clone was observed a few times. Its matching antigen is unknown. Unmatched junction bases numbered 8, after V lost 2 bases and J lost 6 bases. Germline lookup yields CDR1 LNHNV and CDR2 YYDKDF (reference sequence). The CDR3 is made up of 16 amino acids. Some clones are missing from TCRdb's copy, which holds only in-frame ones; the method was immunoSEQ multiplex PCR. The table has over 65,000 clones, roughly 87% seen once. The genes are TRBV15 and TRBJ2-2, with TRBD2 matching 8 bases. This clonotype originated in an adult with an advanced solid tumor such as melanoma, head and neck, liver or kidney cancer. The sequencing here drew on CD4+ or CD8+ T cells sorted from blood, taken in a trial of the OX40 agonist ivuxolimab. This chain's CDR3 is CATSRLAGTYSGELFF. DNA for the CDR3: TGTGCCACCAGCAGATTAGCGGGAACCTACTCCGGGGAGCTGTTTTTT.